Below are 9 T cell receptor beta chains sequenced from a single sample in a study of cytomegalovirus exposure and HLA in healthy donors. PCR involved 60 Vbeta and 13 Jbeta primers. Repertoires were generated with immunoSEQ multiplex PCR, while TCRdb's copy carries only in-frame clones and drops some. The data show 200,000 to 250,000 clones, approximately 88% seen once. The sample comprised PBMCs. Every receptor here comes from a boy between 2 and 10 years old in good health and CMV-seronegative.

In its sample, this clone was seen once. The V gene is TRBV2, the J gene TRBJ1-2; the D is unclear. CDR1 is SNHLY and CDR2 is FYNNEI in the germline V gene. Trimming cost V 3 bases and J 5 bases, with 13 bases left between them. This CDR3 spans 14 amino acids. In nucleotides, the CDR3 is TGTGCCAGCAGTGATCTCGGTGTGGTGTATGGCTACACCTTC. Amino acid sequence: CASSDLGVVYGYTF.

This rearrangement joins TRBV7-9 to TRBJ2-5, with no clear D. The DNA end is a closer match to TRBJ2-7, so the J assignment may be wrong. Germline V gives CDR1 SEHNR, CDR2 FQNEAQ (reference sequence). CDR3 length equals 12 residues. CDR3 in amino acids: CASGPSVYEQYF. The CDR3 nucleotides are TGTGCCAGCGGTCCAAGTGTTTACGAGCAGTACTTC.

The gene calls are TRBV2 and TRBJ1-1; D uncertain. V shed 7 bases and J shed 4 bases, with 19 bases lying between them. The germline gives CDR1 SNHLY, CDR2 FYNNEI. The CDR3 loop spans 15 amino acids. CDR3 nucleotides: TGTGCCAGCATCCCCCCCGCAGGCCTCGGCACTGAAGCTTTCTTT. Its protein product is CASIPPAGLGTEAFF.

The rearrangement links TRBV28 to TRBJ1-1, with TRBD1 matching 10 bases. Trimming at V came to 4 bases and at J to 4 bases, leaving 9 bases not matched to a gene. CDR3 length: 16 amino acids. Germline V gene sequence: CDR1 MDHEN, CDR2 SYDVKM. The CDR3 DNA reads TGTGCCAGCAGTTCTCCAAGGACAGGGGGTAGCACTGAAGCTTTCTTT. It specifies CASSSPRTGGSTEAFF.

This clone was picked up one time. The rearrangement links TRBV19 to TRBJ1-1, with 7 bases matching TRBD1. CDR1 is LNHDA, CDR2 SQIVND, per germline (reference sequence). The CDR3 spans 12 residues. The V gene end was trimmed by 9 bases and the J gene end by 3 bases; junction bases not matched to a gene: 4. The CDR3 DNA reads TGTGCCAGCAGCCAGGGGGACACTGAAGCTTTCTTT. Translating it yields CASSQGDTEAFF.

V usage is TRBV30 and J usage is TRBJ2-5, with 13 positions matching TRBD2. The J call is doubtful: the DNA matches TRBJ2-7 better. Germline V lookup: CDR1 GTSNPN, CDR2 SVGIG (reference sequence). The CDR3 has 17 amino acids. CDR3 coding DNA: TGTGCCTGGAGTTACCACAGGACTAGCGGGAGTAATTCCGAGCAGTACTTC. Amino acid sequence: CAWSYHRTSGSNSEQYF.

The V and J genes are TRBV11-2 and TRBJ1-1; D may be TRBD1 (6 bases). CDR3 size: 15 residues. V lost 2 bases to trimming and J lost 1 base, with 11 bases between them. Germline V gives CDR1 SGHAT, CDR2 FQNNGV. CDR3 DNA sequence: TGTGCCAGCAGCTTACCAGGGGCCTCGAACACTGAAGCTTTCTTT. It specifies CASSLPGASNTEAFF.

V is TRBV25-1 and J is TRBJ2-1, with D perhaps matching TRBD2 (8 bases). V was shortened by 2 bases and J by 8 bases, with 19 bases between the two germline ends. In germline, CDR1 is MGHDK, CDR2 SYGVNS. CDR3 length: 16 amino acids. CDR3 coding DNA: TGTGCCAGCAGTGAACTCTCGACGGGAGGGGGCGATGAGCAGTTCTTC. This codes for CASSELSTGGGDEQFF.

This sequence joins TRBV19 and TRBJ2-7; TRBD2 agrees at 7 bases. The CDR3 has 13 amino acids. Germline loops: CDR1 LNHDA, CDR2 SQIVND (reference sequence). J was trimmed by 5 bases and V by 1 base; bases with no gene match: 2. Here the CDR3 reads CASSIVGGDEQYF. CDR3 nucleotide sequence: TGTGCCAGTAGTATAGTGGGAGGGGACGAGCAGTACTTC.